These 10 T cell receptor beta chains share one sample of origin, sequenced in a study of T cells after yellow fever vaccination. TCRdb processed the 5' RACE reads anew with MiXCR; each CDR3 protein has one entry. The data show about 340,000 distinct CDR3 sequences, with approximately 12% seen just once and 2.5% to 3.5% held by the top ten. The specimen comprised CD4+ T cells sorted from PBMCs, sampled 15 days after the yellow fever booster vaccination. The source of these receptors is a man aged 18 to 29 who received the YFV17D yellow fever vaccine.

This clonotype was counted ten times or more. The rearrangement uses TRBV5-1 and TRBJ2-7; D not certain. The CDR3 has 11 residues. Germline V gene data show CDR1 as SGHRS and CDR2 as YFSETQ. The V end lost 0 bases, the J end lost 3 bases, and 1 base lay between the germline ends. The CDR3 nucleotides are TGCGCCAGCAGCTTGGACTACGAGCAGTACTTC. Protein sequence: CASSLDYEQYF.

This chain joins TRBV18 and TRBJ1-2, with 10 bases lining up with TRBD1. The CDR3 has 14 residues. Germline-derived CDR1 and CDR2 are KGHSH and LQKENI. Unmatched junction bases numbered 5, after V lost 6 bases and J lost 4 bases. CDR3 protein: CASSPDRGPYGYTF. CDR3 bases: TGTGCCAGCTCGCCCGACAGGGGGCCCTATGGCTACACCTTC.

This clonotype was detected only a few times. The chain uses TRBV5-1 and TRBJ2-5; tentative D call: TRBD1 (6 bases). Looked up from germline, CDR1 is SGHRS and CDR2 is YFSETQ. The CDR3 sequence is 15 residues long. The V gene lost 2 bases and the J gene lost 0 bases, with 11 bases spanning the gap. CDR3 loop: CASSFLGTHQETQYF. The CDR3 DNA follows: TGCGCCAGCAGCTTTCTCGGGACACACCAAGAGACCCAGTACTTC.

V and J are TRBV7-2 and TRBJ1-6; D possibly corresponds to TRBD1 (6 bases). V lost 6 bases and J 0 bases, leaving 12 bases between the germline ends. The germline gives CDR1 SGHTA, CDR2 FQGNSA. The CDR3 has 16 amino acids. CDR3 residues: CASRSTGSSYNSPLHF. CDR3 nucleotide sequence: TGTGCCAGCAGATCAACAGGGAGCTCCTATAATTCACCCCTCCACTTT.

The CDR3 is CASKGSGSGQPYF. CDR3 bases: TGTGCCAGCAAGGGATCTGGATCGGGACAGCCGTATTTT. The V and J genes are TRBV7-2 and TRBJ2-3, with TRBD1 matching 7 bases. The junction had 15 bases not matched to a gene; V was cut back by 7 bases and J by 14 bases. CDR1 and CDR2 from the germline V gene are SGHTA and FQGNSA. The CDR3 extends over 13 amino acids.

The chain carries TRBV20-1 and TRBJ2-5; 8 bases line up with TRBD1. The V gene's germline CDR1 is DFQATT and CDR2 SNEGSKA (reference sequence). V trimming: 2 bases; J trimming: 5 bases; junction bases outside the gene matches: 7. The CDR3 totals 14 residues. The chain's CDR3 is CSARPRQGMETQYF. The CDR3 DNA follows: TGCAGTGCTAGACCCAGACAGGGGATGGAGACCCAGTACTTC.

The sample holds a few counts of this clonotype. The chain recombines TRBV3-1 with TRBJ2-5; TRBD2 matches 10 bases. After removal of 0 bases from V and 10 bases from J, the junction contained 14 bases not matched to a gene. The CDR3 is 17 amino acids. Germline CDR1 reads LGHDT; CDR2 reads YNNKEL (reference sequence). CDR3 in amino acids: CASSQEGLAGAPRSQYF. DNA for the CDR3: TGTGCCAGCAGCCAAGAAGGGCTAGCGGGGGCTCCAAGGAGCCAGTACTTC.

This clonotype was counted ten times or more. The genes are TRBV5-1 and TRBJ2-3; 10 nucleotides agree with TRBD2. The CDR3 runs to 14 residues. The germline gives CDR1 SGHRS, CDR2 YFSETQ. V gave up 0 bases and J gave up 5 bases; unmatched junction bases: 0. The CDR3 nucleotides are TGCGCCAGCAGCTTGGGGACTAGCGGAGATACGCAGTATTTT. This gives the protein CASSLGTSGDTQYF.

The chain has TRBV3-1 and TRBJ2-7, with 12 positions matching TRBD2. Trimming took 8 bases from V and 5 from J; bases not matched to a gene: 13. Germline V lookup: CDR1 LGHDT, CDR2 YNNKEL (reference sequence). The CDR3 runs to 16 residues. The CDR3 DNA is TGTGCCAGCCGAGGGGGCCCTAGCGGGGGGGCCGACGAGCAGTACTTC. It encodes CASRGGPSGGADEQYF.

CDR3 sequence reads: CASSPTGKAQPQHF. The CDR3 region has the DNA TGTGCCAGCAGCCCGACAGGGAAGGCTCAGCCCCAGCATTTT. The gene calls are TRBV4-2 and TRBJ1-5; 7 positions agree with TRBD1. The CDR3 contains 14 residues. Germline CDR1 is LGHNA and CDR2 is YNFKEQ. J lost 6 bases, V lost 4 bases, and 6 bases had no gene match.